Following are 16 T cell receptor beta chains from one sample sequenced in a study of radiation and T cells in renal cell carcinoma. Noted time point: baseline pretreatment blood. Noted treatment: 15 Gy SBRT to primary tumor, nephrectomy 4 weeks later. Clones were read by immunoSEQ multiplex PCR, and TCRdb kept only the in-frame ones, dropping some. This sample has roughly 53,000 clones, with 65% to 90% found just once. The sample was blood, taken from a patient whose treatment included radiotherapy and nephrectomy. The receptors originated from a woman in her seventies with renal cell carcinoma.

The chain carries TRBV7-8 and TRBJ1-5; 7 nucleotides align to TRBD1. The CDR3 is 16 residues long. The junction had 7 bases not matched to a gene; V was cut back by 4 bases and J by 1 base. The germline CDR1 and CDR2 sequences are SGHVS and FQNEAQ. The CDR3 region is CASSSSTGRSNQPQHF. CDR3 coding DNA: TGTGCCAGCAGCTCGTCGACAGGGCGGAGCAATCAGCCCCAGCATTTT.

Details on this clone: Germline and junction disagree at one end, which may indicate a read error. The V call is TRBV5-1, the J call TRBJ2-1; D gene uncertain. CDR3 length equals 12 residues. Germline V lookup: CDR1 SGHRS, CDR2 YFSETQ. In DNA form, the CDR3 reads TGTGCCAGCAGCTTGGCTAGTGGGGAGCAGTTCTTC. Translating it yields CASSLASGEQFF. The full variable domain, its missing parts supplied by reference TRBV5-1 and TRBJ2-1, is KAGVTQTPRYLIKTRGQQVTLSCSPISGHRSVSWYQQTPGQGLQFLFEYFSETQRNKGNFPGRFSGRQFSNSRSEMNVSTLELGDSALYLCASSLASGEQFFGPGTRLTVL.

At least ten counts were recorded for this clone. The chain has TRBV29-1 and TRBJ1-1; D uncertain. Deletions cut 6 bases from V and 3 bases from J, with 11 bases between. This CDR3 spans 12 amino acids. Germline V gene data show CDR1 as SQVTM and CDR2 as ANQGSEA. CDR3 sequence (DNA): TGCAGCGTCGGAGGTATGGACACTGAAGCTTTCTTT. It encodes CSVGGMDTEAFF.

The rearrangement joins TRBV18 to TRBJ1-2, with TRBD1 matching 7 bases. V trimming: 2 bases; J trimming: 5 bases; junction bases outside the gene matches: 2. Germline CDR1 and CDR2: KGHSH and LQKENI. The CDR3 contains 13 residues. Written as DNA, the CDR3 is TGTGCCAGCTCACCAGGGACAGAGTATGGCTACACCTTC. It translates to CASSPGTEYGYTF.

The chain carries TRBV19 and TRBJ1-4, with a possible D match to TRBD1 (6 bases). CDR1 and CDR2 (germline): LNHDA, SQIVND (reference sequence). V lost 1 base and J lost 8, with 14 bases in between. The CDR3 loop spans 15 amino acids. The DNA for the CDR3 is TGTGCCAGTAGTATAGCGGGGGGCGAAGGAGAAAAACTGTTTTTT. Amino acid sequence: CASSIAGGEGEKLFF.

The gene calls are TRBV15 and TRBJ2-5; the match to TRBD1 covers 7 bases. V shed 0 bases, J shed 5 bases, and the junction held 6 bases outside the gene matches. CDR3 length: 15 residues. CDR1 LNHNV and CDR2 YYDKDF come from the germline V gene (reference sequence). The CDR3 bases are TGTGCCACCAGCAGAGACAAAGGGGGCTTCGAGACCCAGTACTTC. Encoded protein: CATSRDKGGFETQYF.

The CDR3 sequence: CASSLEGGAYEQYF. CDR3 in DNA: TGTGCCAGCAGCTTAGAGGGAGGGGCCTACGAGCAGTACTTC. The chain uses TRBV7-8 and TRBJ2-7; 7 bases align to TRBD2. Per the germline V gene, CDR1 is SGHVS and CDR2 is FQNEAQ. This CDR3 comprises 14 residues. Losses at the gene ends were 1 base for V and 2 bases for J; bases not matched to a gene: 2.

The chain combines TRBV5-1 with TRBJ2-7; 14 bases are a match to TRBD2. This CDR3 contains 15 residues. Germline trimming cut 4 bases from V and 6 bases from J; bases unmatched to any gene: 6. Germline-derived CDR1 and CDR2 are SGHRS and YFSETQ. The CDR3 bases are TGCGCCAGCAGCGGGGGACTAGCGGGAGTGGTCGAGCAGTACTTC. Translation: CASSGGLAGVVEQYF.

This chain connects TRBV7-9 to TRBJ1-1; 7 nucleotides align to TRBD1. V lost 3 bases and J lost 1; bases outside the gene matches: 5. This CDR3 region has 15 residues. Per the germline V gene, CDR1 is SEHNR and CDR2 is FQNEAQ (reference sequence). CDR3 in amino acids: CASSFNRDRNTEAFF. DNA of the CDR3: TGTGCCAGCAGCTTTAACCGGGACAGGAACACTGAAGCTTTCTTT.

The J gene is TRBJ2-7, the V gene TRBV6-5, with D possibly being TRBD1 (6 bases). The CDR3 is made up of 12 amino acids. From germline, CDR1 is MNHEY and CDR2 SVGAGI. Trimming pared 4 bases from V and 6 bases from J, leaving 10 bases between. The CDR3 region has the DNA TGTGCCAGCAGTTGGTCAGGGGTCGAGCAGTACTTC. Amino acid sequence: CASSWSGVEQYF.

The V and J genes are TRBV27 and TRBJ1-2; D is unclear. CDR3 length equals 13 residues. V was cut by 5 bases and J by 1 base, with 8 bases left in between. The germline gives CDR1 MNHEY, CDR2 SMNVEV (reference sequence). Written as DNA, the CDR3 is TGTGCCAGCAGTCAGTCTTATAACTATGGCTACACCTTC. As protein: CASSQSYNYGYTF.

The chain recombines TRBV7-2 with TRBJ2-7; D unresolved. Trimming took 1 base from V and 2 from J, leaving 9 bases between them. From germline, CDR1 is SGHTA and CDR2 FQGNSA. The CDR3 totals 14 residues. The CDR3 protein is CASSLVLLTYEQYF. Here the CDR3 DNA reads TGTGCCAGCAGCTTAGTACTGTTGACCTACGAGCAGTACTTC.

The chain uses TRBV11-1 and TRBJ1-2; D not resolved. The germline V and J ends were trimmed by 5 bases and 3 bases, with 10 bases remaining between them. The germline V gene encodes CDR1 SGHAT and CDR2 FQDESV (reference sequence). CDR3 length equals 13 residues. CDR3 residues: CASSRQGDYGYTF. Here the CDR3 DNA reads TGTGCCAGCAGCCGACAAGGAGACTATGGCTACACCTTC.

The sample holds one count of this clone. The CDR3 DNA follows: TGTGCCAGCAGCCAGGGAGGGGAGGGACCCTACAATGAGCAGTTCTTC. It encodes CASSQGGEGPYNEQFF. The chain combines TRBV5-4 with TRBJ2-1, with 7 positions matching TRBD2. CDR1 is SGHNT, CDR2 YYREEE, per germline (reference sequence). The CDR3 length is 16 residues. Trimming cost V 4 bases and J 2 bases; bases outside gene matches: 9.

The rearrangement uses TRBV11-3 and TRBJ2-1; TRBD1 aligns across 7 bases. CDR1 and CDR2 (germline): SGHNT, YENEEA. V lost 4 bases, J lost 0 bases, and 6 bases stayed unmatched. CDR3 length: 16 amino acids. The CDR3 DNA is TGTGCCAGCAGCTCAATGGGACAGAGCTCCTACAATGAGCAGTTCTTC. Amino acids: CASSSMGQSSYNEQFF.

The gene calls are TRBV19 and TRBJ1-2; 7 bases line up with TRBD1. Trimming took 6 bases from V and 3 from J; bases not matched to a gene: 10. The CDR3 has 15 residues. Germline values: CDR1 LNHDA, CDR2 SQIVND (reference sequence). Here the CDR3 reads CASRRQGGRDYGYTF. DNA of the CDR3: TGTGCCAGTAGACGACAGGGTGGGAGAGACTATGGCTACACCTTC.